This is a list of T cell receptor beta chains from one sample in a study of T cell repertoires in cytomegalovirus infection. One entry per CDR3 protein, called by TCRdb with MiXCR from the reads. The sample has 700,000 to 950,000 distinct CDR3 sequences, approximately 32% seen once; the top ten hold roughly 12%. Which antigens these TCRs recognize remains unknown. The material was cultured CD8+ T cells from PBMCs, obtained from culture after CMV antigen stimulation. The source of these receptors is a human donor in good health (CMV status not recorded). Some clones in this sample may be carry-over from other donors' samples. Both conserved end residues are part of each CDR3. The D gene is left open where the match is weak. Not all rows give a size; the values are once, few, many and, for expanded clones, a class.

D,length,V,J,size,CDR3,DNA
.,18,TRBV7-9,TRBJ2-3,many,CASSLEGPIGESTDTQYF,TGTGCCAGCAGCTTAGAAGGTCCGATCGGGGAGAGCACAGATACGCAGTATTTT
TRBD1,16,TRBV13,TRBJ1-1,few,CASSLGGQGLRGEAFF,TGTGCCAGCAGCTTGGGGGGACAGGGTTTAAGGGGAGAAGCTTTCTTT
.,13,TRBV20-1,TRBJ2-7,.,CSAAQGVGYEQYF,TGCAGTGCGGCTCAGGGTGTCGGGTACGAGCAGTACTTC
.,15,TRBV28,TRBJ2-5,.,CASSLGRGGLETQYF,TGTGCCAGCAGCCTGGGACGGGGAGGTCTGGAGACCCAGTACTTC
TRBD2,14,TRBV12-3/TRBV12-4,TRBJ2-3,.,CASRTSGVRDTQYF,TGTGCCAGCCGGACTAGCGGGGTGCGAGATACGCAGTATTTT
TRBD1,14,TRBV27,TRBJ1-1,.,CASSADPQGMEAFF,TGTGCCAGCAGTGCCGACCCACAGGGGATGGAAGCTTTCTTT
.,16,TRBV4-1,TRBJ1-4,.,CASSQSWGGANEKLFF,TGTGCCAGCAGCCAATCCTGGGGGGGGGCTAATGAAAAACTGTTTTTT
TRBD1,14,TRBV19,TRBJ2-7,few,CASNPGQGGYEQYF,TGTGCCAGTAACCCGGGACAGGGGGGATACGAGCAGTACTTC
.,13,TRBV25-1,TRBJ1-1,few,CAMRGESNTEAFF,TGTGCCATGCGTGGGGAGTCAAACACTGAAGCTTTCTTT
.,15,TRBV9,TRBJ2-1,few,CASSVGQADYNEQFF,TGTGCCAGCAGCGTAGGACAGGCTGATTACAATGAGCAGTTCTTC
.,14,TRBV10-2,TRBJ1-5,.,CASMVGAKGQPQHF,TGCGCCAGCATGGTGGGGGCGAAGGGTCAGCCCCAGCATTTT
.,12,TRBV7-6,TRBJ2-3,many,CASQGSADTQYF,TGTGCCAGTCAGGGGTCGGCGGATACGCAGTATTTT
TRBD1,14,TRBV7-3,TRBJ1-4,few,CASSPTGWVEKLFF,TGTGCCAGCAGCCCGACAGGGTGGGTGGAAAAACTGTTTTTT
.,13,TRBV7-4,TRBJ1-4,.,CVSSSLNDGKLFF,TGTGTCAGCAGCTCCCTAAATGACGGAAAACTGTTTTTT
.,14,TRBV7-8,TRBJ2-5,many,CASSLATGRETQYF,TGTGCCAGCAGCTTAGCTACGGGAAGGGAGACCCAGTACTTC
.,13,TRBV5-5,TRBJ2-1,few,CASTDRTENEQFF,TGTGCCAGCACTGACAGGACAGAGAATGAGCAGTTCTTC
TRBD1,15,TRBV9,TRBJ1-2,.,CASSGPGTGEIVYTF,TGTGCCAGCAGCGGTCCCGGGACAGGGGAAATCGTCTACACCTTC
.,13,TRBV11-2,TRBJ2-5,many,CASSFGGMETQYF,TGTGCCAGCAGCTTTGGGGGAATGGAGACCCAGTACTTC
TRBD2,18,TRBV6-5,TRBJ2-1,few,CASSSIGASGEPYNEQFF,TGTGCCAGCAGTTCCATTGGGGCTAGCGGGGAACCTTACAATGAGCAGTTCTTC
.,15,TRBV6-5,TRBJ1-1,few,CASSYSAPLNTEAFF,TGTGCCAGCAGTTACTCGGCCCCCTTGAACACTGAAGCTTTCTTT
TRBD1,14,TRBV7-9,TRBJ1-2,few,CASSLGTGGVGYTF,TGTGCCAGCAGCCTAGGGACAGGGGGCGTTGGCTACACCTTC
.,15,TRBV20-1,TRBJ1-1,few,CSARDLNRRDTEAFF,TGCAGTGCTAGAGATCTTAATCGGAGGGACACTGAAGCTTTCTTT
.,15,TRBV6-2/TRBV6-3,TRBJ1-2,few,CASSYPRYPARIYTF,TGTGCCAGCAGTTACCCCCGATATCCGGCGAGAATCTACACCTTC
.,12,TRBV27,TRBJ2-2,few,CASSTEVGELFF,TGTGCCAGCAGCACAGAGGTCGGGGAGCTGTTTTTT
.,14,TRBV27,TRBJ1-5,.,CASSLRAARQPQHF,TGTGCCAGCAGTTTAAGGGCAGCACGGCAGCCCCAGCATTTT
.,16,TRBV6-5,TRBJ1-5,few,CASSLGVTGPNQPQHF,TGTGCCAGCAGCCTGGGGGTGACAGGACCCAATCAGCCCCAGCATTTT
.,14,TRBV19,TRBJ1-1,few,CASSINGMNTEAFF,TGTGCCAGTAGTATCAACGGCATGAACACTGAAGCTTTCTTT
.,14,TRBV27,TRBJ1-5,few,CASSPLSWDQPQHF,TGTGCCAGCAGCCCGCTTTCTTGGGATCAGCCCCAGCATTTT
.,13,TRBV7-9,TRBJ1-2,.,CASSYLGPGSYTF,TGTGCCAGCAGCTATCTAGGGCCGGGCAGCTACACCTTC
.,16,TRBV6-1,TRBJ2-7,many,CASGVDTLTGSHEQYF,TGTGCCAGCGGTGTGGATACCCTTACGGGGTCCCACGAGCAGTACTTC
TRBD1,16,TRBV7-2,TRBJ2-3,many,CASSLVDRGKGDTQYF,TGTGCCAGCAGCTTAGTGGACAGGGGGAAAGGAGATACGCAGTATTTT
.,14,TRBV2,TRBJ2-2,many,CASRGGSNTGELFF,TGTGCCAGCAGAGGCGGCTCGAACACCGGGGAGCTGTTTTTT
.,17,TRBV7-2,TRBJ2-7,.,CASSLEEVGAGSYEQYF,TGTGCCAGCAGCTTAGAAGAGGTGGGGGCGGGATCCTACGAGCAGTACTTC
TRBD1,15,TRBV10-2,TRBJ2-1,few,CAATDGDRGPDEQFF,TGCGCCGCCACCGACGGGGACAGGGGGCCGGATGAGCAGTTCTTC
TRBD1,12,TRBV6-1,TRBJ2-7,.,CATGGQAYEQYF,TGTGCCACTGGGGGACAGGCGTACGAGCAGTACTTC
TRBD1,15,TRBV4-2,TRBJ2-3,few,CASSPRTGAPDTQYF,TGTGCCAGCAGCCCCCGGACAGGGGCCCCAGATACGCAGTATTTT
.,14,TRBV7-9,TRBJ1-1,few,CASSWAGSNTEAFF,TGTGCCAGCAGCTGGGCAGGTTCGAACACTGAAGCTTTCTTT
.,14,TRBV19,TRBJ1-1,.,CAGSIDQGRTEAFF,TGTGCCGGTAGTATAGATCAGGGAAGGACTGAAGCTTTCTTT
.,14,TRBV19,TRBJ2-2,few,CASSDVTNTGELFF,TGTGCCAGTTCCGACGTAACGAACACCGGGGAGCTGTTTTTT
.,13,TRBV12-3/TRBV12-4,TRBJ1-2,.,CASIGWVNDGYTF,TGTGCCAGCATAGGGTGGGTTAATGATGGCTACACCTTC
.,14,TRBV6-2/TRBV6-3,TRBJ1-2,.,CASSERDIPYGYTF,TGTGCCAGCAGTGAAAGGGACATACCCTATGGCTACACCTTC
TRBD2,13,TRBV27,TRBJ2-3,.,CASSNGLAGEKYF,TGTGCCAGCAGTAACGGACTAGCGGGGGAAAAGTATTTT